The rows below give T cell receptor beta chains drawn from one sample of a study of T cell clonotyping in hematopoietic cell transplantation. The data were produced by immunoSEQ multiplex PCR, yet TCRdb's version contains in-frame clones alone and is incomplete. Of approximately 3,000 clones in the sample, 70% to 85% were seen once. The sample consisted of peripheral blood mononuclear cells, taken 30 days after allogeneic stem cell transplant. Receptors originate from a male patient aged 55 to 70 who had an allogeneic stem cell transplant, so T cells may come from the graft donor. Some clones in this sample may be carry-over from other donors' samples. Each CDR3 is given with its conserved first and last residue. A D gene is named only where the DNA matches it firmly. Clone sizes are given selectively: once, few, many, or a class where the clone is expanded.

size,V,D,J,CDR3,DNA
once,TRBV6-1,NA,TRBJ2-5,CASSGNREETQYF,TGTGCCAGCAGTGGGAACAGGGAAGAGACCCAGTACTTC
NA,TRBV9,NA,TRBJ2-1,CASSVQARSYNEQFF,TGTGCCAGCAGCGTTCAGGCCAGATCCTACAATGAGCAGTTCTTC
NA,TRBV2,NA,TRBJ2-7,CASSERDAYEQYF,TGTGCCAGCAGTGAAAGGGACGCCTACGAGCAGTACTTC
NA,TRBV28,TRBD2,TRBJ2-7,CASWSSGRRGQYF,TGTGCCAGCTGGTCCAGCGGGAGAAGGGGGCAGTACTTC
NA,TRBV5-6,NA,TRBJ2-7,CASSPGYYYEQYF,TGTGCCAGCAGCCCTGGATATTACTACGAGCAGTACTTC
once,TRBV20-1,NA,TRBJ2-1,CSQSSYNEQFF,TGCAGCCAAAGCTCCTACAATGAGCAGTTCTTC
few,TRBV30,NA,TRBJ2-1,CAWSPFGEQFF,TGTGCCTGGAGTCCTTTTGGGGAGCAGTTCTTC
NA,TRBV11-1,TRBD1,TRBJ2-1,CASRDRGSYNEQFF,TGTGCCAGCAGGGACAGGGGGTCCTACAATGAGCAGTTCTTC
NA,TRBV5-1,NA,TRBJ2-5,CASSLETSGGETQYF,TGCGCCAGCAGCTTGGAAACATCAGGAGGTGAGACCCAGTACTTC
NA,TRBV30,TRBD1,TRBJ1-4,CAGGQGPGQLFF,TGTGCCGGAGGACAGGGGCCCGGGCAACTGTTTTTT
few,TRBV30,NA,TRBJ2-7,CAWSVYGHSYEQYF,TGTGCCTGGAGTGTATATGGTCACTCCTACGAGCAGTACTTC
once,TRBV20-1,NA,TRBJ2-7,CSASFVYEQYF,TGCAGTGCTAGTTTTGTCTACGAGCAGTACTTC
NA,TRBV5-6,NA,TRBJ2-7,CASSLASYEQYF,TGTGCCAGCAGCTTGGCCAGCTACGAGCAGTACTTC
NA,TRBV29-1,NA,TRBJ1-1,CSVRSGAEAFF,TGCAGCGTTCGTTCGGGGGCTGAAGCTTTCTTT
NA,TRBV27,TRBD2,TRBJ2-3,CASSPGTSGNTQYF,TGTGCCAGCAGTCCCGGGACTAGCGGTAATACGCAGTATTTT
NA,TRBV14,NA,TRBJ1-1,CASSPQVVGVGFTEAFF,TGTGCCAGCAGCCCGCAGGTGGTTGGTGTCGGGTTCACTGAAGCTTTCTTT
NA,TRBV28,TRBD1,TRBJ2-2,CASRKTGGRTGELFF,TGTGCCAGCAGAAAAACAGGGGGCCGCACCGGGGAGCTGTTTTTT
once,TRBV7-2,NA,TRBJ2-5,CASSLSGGETQYF,TGTGCCAGCAGCTTAAGTGGGGGCGAGACCCAGTACTTC
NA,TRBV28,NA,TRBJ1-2,CASNARVLRGGYTF,TGTGCCAGCAACGCGCGGGTCCTCCGGGGTGGCTACACCTTC
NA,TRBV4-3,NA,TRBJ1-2,CASSRADRTYGYTF,TGCGCCAGCAGCCGGGCCGACAGGACCTATGGCTACACCTTC
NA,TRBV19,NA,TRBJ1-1,CASKNVGDLMNTEAFF,TGTGCCAGTAAGAATGTGGGGGACCTGATGAACACTGAAGCTTTCTTT
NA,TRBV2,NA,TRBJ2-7,CASSEWYEQYF,TGTGCCAGCAGTGAATGGTACGAGCAGTACTTC
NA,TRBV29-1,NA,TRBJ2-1,CSVRGGVYNEQFF,TGCAGCGTTCGAGGGGGGGTATACAATGAGCAGTTCTTC
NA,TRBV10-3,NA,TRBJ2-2,CAISRTANTGELFF,TGTGCCATCAGTAGGACAGCGAACACCGGGGAGCTGTTTTTT
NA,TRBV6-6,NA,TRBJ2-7,CASRIRLDYEQYF,TGTGCCAGCAGGATAAGACTTGATTACGAGCAGTACTTC
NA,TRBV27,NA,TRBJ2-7,CASKLWDNSYEQYF,TGTGCCAGCAAGCTTTGGGACAACTCCTACGAGCAGTACTTC
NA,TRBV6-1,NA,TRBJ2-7,CASSEALTSEQYF,TGTGCCAGCAGTGAAGCATTGACATCCGAGCAGTACTTC
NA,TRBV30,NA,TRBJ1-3,CAWEQDSGNTIYF,TGTGCCTGGGAACAGGACTCTGGAAACACCATATATTTT
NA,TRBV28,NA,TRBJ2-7,CASSLWPSGSYEQYF,TGTGCCAGCAGTTTATGGCCGTCCGGCTCCTACGAGCAGTACTTC
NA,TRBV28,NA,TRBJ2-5,CASSFVQGGGTQYF,TGTGCCAGCAGCTTCGTACAGGGAGGCGGGACCCAGTACTTC
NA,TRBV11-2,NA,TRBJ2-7,CASSLRGESSSYEQYF,TGTGCCAGCAGCTTAAGGGGAGAGTCGAGCTCCTACGAGCAGTACTTC
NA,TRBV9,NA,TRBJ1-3,CASRGSGNTIYF,TGTGCCAGCAGAGGGTCTGGAAACACCATATATTTT
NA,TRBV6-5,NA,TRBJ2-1,CASSYRRPSSYNEQFF,TGTGCCAGCAGTTACAGAAGGCCCAGCTCCTACAATGAGCAGTTCTTC
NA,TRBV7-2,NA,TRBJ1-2,CASSLEGVHRYGYTF,TGTGCCAGCAGCTTAGAGGGCGTACATCGCTATGGCTACACCTTC
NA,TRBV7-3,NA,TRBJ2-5,CASSVSGPQETQYF,TGTGCCAGCAGCGTGAGCGGGCCCCAAGAGACCCAGTACTTC
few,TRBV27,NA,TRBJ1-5,CASSPKVESSQHF,TGTGCCAGCAGTCCGAAAGTAGAATCGAGCCAGCATTTT
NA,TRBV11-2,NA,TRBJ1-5,CASSLGVGQPQHF,TGTGCCAGCAGCTTGGGGGTAGGTCAGCCCCAGCATTTT
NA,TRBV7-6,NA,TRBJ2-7,CASSSSGEEYEQYF,TGTGCCAGCAGCTCTTCCGGTGAGGAGTACGAGCAGTACTTC
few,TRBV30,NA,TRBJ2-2,CAWRDHFSGELFF,TGTGCCTGGAGGGATCACTTCTCCGGGGAGCTGTTTTTT
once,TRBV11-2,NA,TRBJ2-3,CASSLERALDTQYF,TGTGCCAGCAGCTTAGAGAGGGCCTTGGATACGCAGTATTTT
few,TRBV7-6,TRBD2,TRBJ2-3,CASREYSGAPQYTQYF,TGTGCCAGCAGGGAGTATAGCGGGGCCCCACAATATACGCAGTATTTT
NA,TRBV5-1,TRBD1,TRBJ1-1,CASSLVEGGNTEAFF,TGCGCCAGCAGCTTGGTGGAAGGGGGCAACACTGAAGCTTTCTTT
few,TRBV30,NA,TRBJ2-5,CAWSDGRWQETQYF,TGTGCCTGGAGTGATGGACGGTGGCAAGAGACCCAGTACTTC
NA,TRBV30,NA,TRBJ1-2,CAWSDRQGDGYTF,TGTGCCTGGTCGGACCGCCAAGGAGATGGCTACACCTTC
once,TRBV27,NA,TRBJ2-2,CASSFFDPTGELFF,TGTGCCAGCAGTTTCTTCGACCCCACCGGGGAGCTGTTTTTT